This paragraph covers one T cell receptor beta chain sequence. The data originate from a study of T cells in Graves' hyperthyroidism and ophthalmopathy. TCR beta CDR3 region amplification was performed from RNA transcripts. With the HTBI primer set, the TCR CDR3 went through a first round of RT-PCR. TCRdb reprocessed the multiplex PCR reads with MiXCR, giving one entry per CDR3 protein. Of some 620,000 distinct CDR3 sequences in the sample, 15% to 20% were seen once. This CDR3 is 14 amino acids long. CDR1 SGHTA and CDR2 FQGTGA come from the germline V gene. Trimming removed 3 bases at V and 7 bases at J, with 13 bases between.

The TCR originated in a woman between 25 and 40 years old with Graves' hyperthyroidism. The chain employs TRBV7-3 and TRBJ2-1; either TRBD1 or TRBD2 may fit D (5 bases each). The source material was blood. The CDR3 bases are TGTGCCAGCAGCTTGGGACCTAATGGGAATGAGCAGTTCTTC. Translated: CASSLGPNGNEQFF.